This T cell receptor (beta chain) emerged from a study of blood T cell repertoires in COVID-19. Study-level background: COVID-19 samples, acute and convalescent, were from the United States, Italy and Spain. T cells, B-cell-depleted T cells, or PBMCs supplied cDNA or gDNA.

Trimming removed 5 bases from V and 0 bases from J, with 19 bases in between. This CDR3 is 18 amino acids long. Germline-derived CDR1 and CDR2 are SGHVS and FNYEAQ. Original processing methods: Amplifying reference gene primers gave estimates of nucleated cell counts. Here immunoSEQ multiplex PCR was the method, and the copy in TCRdb shows in-frame clones only, minus some. The V and J calls and clone size were taken over from that table, and D and trimming were inferred from the DNA. The sample records about half a million clones, 80% to 90% being singletons. This receptor was taken from a human donor in a cohort sampled during active COVID-19. The sample was peripheral blood. The genes are TRBV7-6 and TRBJ2-2, with D possibly matching TRBD2 (5 bases). The CDR3 loop is CASSPSLGAASNTGELFF. CDR3 DNA sequence: TGTGCCAGCAGCCCCAGCTTGGGAGCAGCCTCGAACACCGGGGAGCTGTTTTTT.